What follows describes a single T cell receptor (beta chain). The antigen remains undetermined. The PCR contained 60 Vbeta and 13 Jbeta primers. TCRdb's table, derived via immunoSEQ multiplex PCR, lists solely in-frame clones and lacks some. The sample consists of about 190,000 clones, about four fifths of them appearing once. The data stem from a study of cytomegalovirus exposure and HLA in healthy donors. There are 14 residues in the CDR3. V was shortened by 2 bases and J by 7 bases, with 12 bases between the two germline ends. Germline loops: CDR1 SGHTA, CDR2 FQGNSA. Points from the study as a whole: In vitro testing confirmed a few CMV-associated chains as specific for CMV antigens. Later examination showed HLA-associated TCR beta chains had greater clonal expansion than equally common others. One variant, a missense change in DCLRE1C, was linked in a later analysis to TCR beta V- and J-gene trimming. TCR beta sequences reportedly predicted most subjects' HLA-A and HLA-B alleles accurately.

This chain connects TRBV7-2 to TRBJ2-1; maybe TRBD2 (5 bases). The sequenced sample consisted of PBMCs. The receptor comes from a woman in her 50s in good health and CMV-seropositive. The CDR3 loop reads CASSLRRSGNEQFF. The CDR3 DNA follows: TGTGCCAGCAGCTTAAGGCGGTCGGGGAATGAGCAGTTCTTC.